This passage covers 27 T cell receptor beta chains from one sample sequenced in a study of blood T cell repertoires in COVID-19. TCRdb's copy holds only in-frame clones and misses some; the assay was immunoSEQ multiplex PCR. Seen here are about 140,000 clones, about 87% observed once, and the top ten hold roughly 4%. What was sequenced was peripheral blood. The receptors stem from a woman in her thirties or forties with acute or convalescent COVID-19.

The chain joins TRBV7-2 to TRBJ2-4; the match to TRBD2 covers 7 bases. Germline CDR1 is SGHTA and CDR2 is FQGNSA. J gave up 3 bases and V 4 bases, and 3 bases lay outside the gene matches. This CDR3 contains 14 residues. CDR3: CASSSLAVKNIQYF. In DNA form, the CDR3 reads TGTGCCAGCAGCTCCCTAGCGGTCAAAAACATTCAGTACTTC.

The chain links TRBV6-1 to TRBJ1-1; TRBD1 aligns across 9 bases. The trim removed 4 bases at V and 6 bases at J, leaving 15 bases unmatched. Germline CDR1 MNHNS, CDR2 SASEGT. This CDR3 is 17 amino acids long. CDR3 amino acids: CASSGGGPGQGISEAFF. CDR3 DNA sequence: TGTGCCAGCAGTGGGGGGGGCCCGGGACAGGGTATCTCTGAAGCTTTCTTT.

This chain uses TRBV7-2 with TRBJ2-5; tentative D call: TRBD2 (5 bases). Germline CDR1 SGHTA, CDR2 FQGNSA. V lost 1 base and J lost 14, with 17 bases in between. CDR3 length: 13 residues. For the CDR3, the DNA is TGTGCCAGCAGCTTAGGCGGTAGGAGGCCCCTATACTTC. This gives the protein CASSLGGRRPLYF.

This clone was found once. The rearrangement uses TRBV29-1 and TRBJ2-1; 8 bases are a match to TRBD2. Germline V gene sequence: CDR1 SQVTM, CDR2 ANQGSEA. This CDR3 is built from 12 residues. The junction had 8 bases not matched to a gene; V was cut back by 4 bases and J by 12 bases. The CDR3 protein is CSVVPGLDAQFF. Written as DNA, the CDR3 is TGCAGCGTTGTCCCGGGACTAGACGCGCAGTTCTTC.

The chain recombines TRBV10-3 with TRBJ1-1; maybe TRBD1 (6 bases). The CDR3 totals 14 residues. CDR1 is ENHRY, CDR2 SYGVKD, per germline. Trimming left V 10 bases short and J 1 base short, with 16 bases between. The CDR3 nucleotides are TGTGCCACAGAGACAGGCACTCCGAACACTGAAGCTTTCTTT. It codes for CATETGTPNTEAFF.

The V gene is TRBV9, the J gene TRBJ2-5; D is undetermined. Trimming cost V 0 bases and J 2 bases, with 8 bases left between them. Germline CDR1 SGDLS, CDR2 YYNGEE. The CDR3 runs to 14 residues. The CDR3: CASSVGSVQETQYF. In DNA, the CDR3 is TGTGCCAGCAGCGTAGGAAGCGTTCAAGAGACCCAGTACTTC.

V usage is TRBV4-3 and J usage is TRBJ1-2; D ambiguous. The CDR3 length is 13 residues. Per the germline V gene, CDR1 is LGHNA and CDR2 is YSLEER. The V and J ends lost 1 base and 4 bases respectively, with 7 bases between them. The CDR3 is CASSQAPFYGYTF. The DNA for the CDR3 is TGCGCCAGCAGCCAAGCCCCCTTCTATGGCTACACCTTC.

This clone was seen only once. The chain carries TRBV5-8 and TRBJ1-2, with 7 bases lining up with TRBD1. Germline V gene data show CDR1 as SGHTS and CDR2 as YDEGEE. CDR3 length: 13 amino acids. Losses at the gene ends were 4 bases for V and 4 bases for J; bases not matched to a gene: 4. CDR3 region: CASSRDRVYGYTF. The CDR3, as DNA: TGTGCCAGCAGCCGTGACAGGGTCTATGGCTACACCTTC.

The gene calls are TRBV28 and TRBJ1-2; D might be TRBD1 (6 bases). The germline V and J ends were trimmed by 6 bases and 7 bases, with 18 bases remaining between them. This CDR3 contains 14 residues. CDR1 is MDHEN and CDR2 is SYDVKM in the germline V gene. CDR3 nucleotides: TGTGCCAGCAGACCCGGGACATCCACGGGTGGCTACACCTTC. It translates to CASRPGTSTGGYTF.

Only one count was recorded for this clone. This chain links TRBV9 with TRBJ1-4; no clear D gene. Between the trimmed V and J ends, which lost 1 base and 8 bases, there was a span of 12 bases. There are 14 residues in the CDR3. In germline, CDR1 is SGDLS, CDR2 YYNGEE. The CDR3: CASSVSLRGEKLFF. CDR3 nucleotides: TGTGCCAGCAGCGTATCCCTCCGAGGAGAAAAACTGTTTTTT.

The chain combines TRBV25-1 with TRBJ1-1; D perhaps matches TRBD1 (6 bases). The CDR3 consists of 14 residues. V shed 6 bases and J shed 8 bases, with 19 bases lying between them. The germline V gene has CDR1 MGHDK and CDR2 SYGVNS. The CDR3 nucleotides are TGTGCCAGCAGGCGCCAGGGGACGTTCTCGGAAGCTTTCTTT. Amino acids: CASRRQGTFSEAFF.

In the case of this clone: Other DNA variants within this sample encode the same CDR3. This chain links TRBV18 with TRBJ1-1; tentatively, D is TRBD1 (5 bases). Trimming stripped 2 bases from V and 0 bases from J, with 10 bases between. The CDR3 length is 15 residues. Per the germline V gene, CDR1 is KGHSH and CDR2 is LQKENI. The CDR3: CASSPGQLMNTEAFF. Written as DNA, the CDR3 is TGTGCCAGCTCACCAGGACAACTTATGAACACTGAAGCTTTCTTT.

The V call is TRBV4-3, the J call TRBJ1-1; 9 nucleotides agree with TRBD1. V lost 3 bases, J lost 7 bases, and 9 bases stayed unmatched. Looked up from germline, CDR1 is LGHNA and CDR2 is YSLEER. There are 15 residues in the CDR3. This chain's CDR3 is CASSQASTGGSEAFF. The CDR3 DNA is TGCGCCAGCAGCCAGGCTTCGACAGGGGGAAGTGAAGCTTTCTTT.

CDR3: CASSRTVNTEAFF. CDR3 sequence (DNA): TGTGCCAGCAGCCGGACTGTGAACACTGAAGCTTTCTTT. The rearrangement joins TRBV3-1 (or the pseudogene TRBV3-2) to TRBJ1-1, with D hard to call. The CDR3 runs 13 residues. V was pared by 4 bases and J by 0 bases, with 6 bases between. Germline values: CDR1 LGHDT, CDR2 YNNKEL (reference sequence).

This chain connects TRBV6-5 to TRBJ2-7; 9 nucleotides align to TRBD2. After removal of 2 bases from V and 7 bases from J, the junction contained 9 bases not matched to a gene. CDR3 length: 15 amino acids. CDR1 MNHEY and CDR2 SVGAGI come from the germline V gene. The CDR3: CASSYGSSGVREQYF. CDR3 DNA sequence: TGTGCCAGCAGTTACGGATCTAGCGGGGTACGAGAGCAGTACTTC.

This clone appeared once. The chain employs TRBV10-3 and TRBJ1-1; 8 nucleotides line up with TRBD1. Germline-derived CDR1 and CDR2 are ENHRY and SYGVKD. The CDR3 is 13 amino acids. After removal of 10 bases from V and 1 base from J, the junction contained 5 bases not matched to a gene. Here the CDR3 reads CATAQGENTEAFF. The DNA of the CDR3 is TGTGCCACCGCACAGGGGGAGAACACTGAAGCTTTCTTT.

The V and J genes are TRBV2 and TRBJ2-1; TRBD2 agrees at 11 bases. Germline CDR1 reads SNHLY; CDR2 reads FYNNEI. CDR3 length: 15 amino acids. V shed 8 bases and J 3 bases; nucleotides not matched to a gene: 6. The CDR3 nucleotides are TGTGCCAGCGGCCCGACTAGCGGGATCTACAATGAGCAGTTCTTC. It translates to CASGPTSGIYNEQFF.

J is TRBJ2-7 and V is TRBV3-1 (or the pseudogene TRBV3-2), with D perhaps TRBD2 (6 bases). CDR3 length: 12 amino acids. The V and J ends lost 2 bases and 7 bases respectively, with 9 bases between them. Germline assignment: CDR1 LGHDT and CDR2 YNNKEL (reference sequence). The CDR3, as DNA: TGTGCCAGCAGCCAAAGTCGGGGGGAGCAGTACTTC. It encodes CASSQSRGEQYF.

This clone was detected once. The V call is TRBV28, the J call TRBJ1-1, with TRBD1 identical over 8 bases. Per germline, CDR1 MDHEN and CDR2 SYDVKM. The CDR3 length is 16 residues. Trimming at V came to 4 bases and at J to 5 bases, leaving 12 bases not matched to a gene. The CDR3 DNA reads as TGTGCCAGCAGTTCCCCATTTGGGACAGGCGAAACTGAAGCTTTCTTT. The encoded protein is CASSSPFGTGETEAFF.

This clone has just one count. In DNA, the CDR3 is TGTGCCAGCAGCTTAGATTCTACGGGGGGGCAGACCCAGTACTTC. Protein: CASSLDSTGGQTQYF. This chain joins TRBV7-2 and TRBJ2-5; 8 bases are shared with TRBD2. The CDR3 loop spans 15 amino acids. The V and J ends lost 1 base and 6 bases, in that order; junction bases with no gene match: 7. In germline, CDR1 is SGHTA, CDR2 FQGNSA.

This chain joins TRBV30 and TRBJ2-1; 7 nucleotides match TRBD1. Germline CDR1 and CDR2: GTSNPN and SVGIG (reference sequence). The V segment lost 6 bases and the J segment 0 bases; nucleotides outside the gene matches: 14. The CDR3 runs 17 residues. The CDR3 here is CACQALIQGSSYNEQFF. The CDR3 DNA follows: TGTGCCTGCCAGGCTCTAATACAGGGGAGCTCCTACAATGAGCAGTTCTTC. Full variable domain (missing parts from reference TRBV30 and TRBJ2-1): SQTIHQWPATLVQPVGSPLSLECTVEGTSNPNLYWYRQAAGRGLQLLFYSVGIGQISSEVPQNLSASRPQDRQFILSSKKLLLSDSGFYLCACQALIQGSSYNEQFFGPGTRLTVL.

This chain connects TRBV6-5 to TRBJ1-1; 7 positions match TRBD1. Germline loops: CDR1 MNHEY, CDR2 SVGAGI. The CDR3 loop spans 14 amino acids. V dropped 6 bases and J dropped 3; count of bases not matched to a gene: 7. The CDR3 here is CASRTGVVDTEAFF. CDR3 coding DNA: TGTGCCAGCAGAACAGGGGTGGTTGACACTGAAGCTTTCTTT.

This rearrangement joins TRBV6-6 to TRBJ2-3; 11 bases agree with TRBD2. Germline trimming cut 5 bases from V and 0 bases from J; bases unmatched to any gene: 4. Germline values: CDR1 MNHNY, CDR2 SVGAGI (reference sequence). CDR3 length equals 16 residues. CDR3 in DNA: TGTGCCAGCAGTCTTCTAGCGGGGGGCAGCACAGATACGCAGTATTTT. Its protein is CASSLLAGGSTDTQYF.

The chain recombines TRBV28 with TRBJ1-6; D possibly corresponds to TRBD1 (6 bases). The CDR3 length is 16 residues. Trimming cost V 7 bases and J 5 bases, with 18 bases left between them. Germline V gene lookup returns CDR1 MDHEN and CDR2 SYDVKM. In DNA form, the CDR3 reads TGTGCCAGCATCCCCGGGGGGGGCAGGAATAATTCACCCCTCCACTTT. This encodes CASIPGGGRNNSPLHF.

The V and J genes are TRBV3-1 (or the pseudogene TRBV3-2) and TRBJ1-1; D is ambiguous. The ends were cut back, 4 bases at V and 3 bases at J, with 18 bases in the middle. The V gene's germline CDR1 is LGHDT and CDR2 YNNKEL (reference sequence). The CDR3 is made up of 16 amino acids. For the CDR3, the DNA is TGTGCCAGCAGCCTATCCAGGACTAGTATGGACACTGAAGCTTTCTTT. The encoded protein is CASSLSRTSMDTEAFF.

This chain uses TRBV28 with TRBJ1-2, with 8 positions matching TRBD1. This CDR3 is 13 amino acids long. Germline V gene data show CDR1 as MDHEN and CDR2 as SYDVKM. The trim removed 5 bases at V and 3 bases at J, leaving 2 bases unmatched. In nucleotides, the CDR3 is TGTGCCAGCAGTCCGGGACAGGACTATGGCTACACCTTC. This gives the protein CASSPGQDYGYTF.

CDR3 DNA sequence: TGCGCCAGCAGCCAAGATAGAGGAGTAGCGGGGACCCAAGAGACCCAGTACTTC. This translates into CASSQDRGVAGTQETQYF. This chain connects TRBV4-3 to TRBJ2-5; 8 positions match TRBD2. Germline V gene lookup returns CDR1 LGHNA and CDR2 YSLEER. J was trimmed by 1 base and V by 0 bases; bases with no gene match: 10. The CDR3 contains 18 residues.